These T cell receptor beta chains were read from a single sample in a study of Ad26.COV2.S vaccination and SARS-CoV-2 variants. Generated by immunoSEQ multiplex PCR, the TCRdb table keeps only in-frame clones and is missing some. The table lists some 190,000 clones, around 88% of them singletons. The sequences come from peripheral blood, collected after recovery from COVID-19. All receptors derive from a human donor who had recovered from COVID-19. Both conserved end residues are part of each CDR3. Each record gives: J gene, D gene, V gene, clone size, CDR3 protein, CDR3 DNA. A D gene is named only where the DNA matches it firmly. Part of the rows lack a size; the others show once, few, many or a class for expanded clones.

>TRBJ1-3|-|TRBV5-1|-
CASSTHTGNTIYF
TGCGCCAGCAGCACGCACACTGGAAACACCATATATTTT
>TRBJ2-6|TRBD2|TRBV3-1/TRBV3-2|-
CASNLLAGVSGANVLTF
TGTGCCAGCAACCTCCTAGCGGGAGTCTCTGGGGCCAACGTCCTGACTTTC
>TRBJ1-5|TRBD1|TRBV2|-
CASGDSSNQPQHF
TGTGCCAGCGGGGACAGTTCCAATCAGCCCCAGCATTTT
>TRBJ1-1|TRBD1|TRBV10-1|once
CASSEPGGRAFF
TGCGCCAGCAGTGAGCCAGGGGGAAGGGCTTTCTTT
>TRBJ2-5|TRBD2|TRBV7-2|-
CASRGGPQETQYF
TGTGCCAGCCGGGGGGGGCCACAAGAGACCCAGTACTTC
>TRBJ2-1|TRBD2|TRBV11-2|-
CASSLVGGRVKLDEQFF
TGTGCCAGCAGCTTAGTGGGCGGGAGGGTAAAGTTAGACGAGCAGTTCTTC
>TRBJ2-1|-|TRBV6-2/TRBV6-3|-
CASSTRGGLDEQFF
TGTGCCAGCAGTACCAGAGGGGGGTTGGATGAGCAGTTCTTC
>TRBJ1-2|TRBD1|TRBV7-2|-
CASRQGGLFSLYGYTF
TGTGCCAGCAGACAGGGGGGTTTATTTTCCCTCTATGGCTACACCTTC
>TRBJ2-5|TRBD2|TRBV29-1|-
CSVEGGTSGHQETQYF
TGCAGCGTTGAAGGAGGGACTAGCGGGCACCAAGAGACCCAGTACTTC
>TRBJ1-3|-|TRBV18|-
CASSPQGRGGNTIYF
TGTGCCAGCTCACCACAGGGCAGGGGAGGAAACACCATATATTTT
>TRBJ2-5|-|TRBV20-1|-
CSASHNRGEGTQYF
TGCAGTGCTAGTCATAACAGGGGGGAGGGGACCCAGTACTTC
>TRBJ2-2|-|TRBV5-4|-
CASSLAASYTGELFF
TGTGCCAGCAGCTTGGCCGCGAGTTACACCGGGGAGCTGTTTTTT
>TRBJ2-7|-|TRBV7-9|-
CASSGTRVRAYEQYF
TGTGCCAGCAGCGGGACCAGGGTAAGGGCCTACGAGCAGTACTTC
>TRBJ1-6|-|TRBV19|-
CASSNRESSYNSPLHF
TGTGCCAGTAGCAATAGAGAGAGCTCCTATAATTCACCCCTCCACTTT
>TRBJ2-3|-|TRBV7-3|few
CASSLMVGGADTQYF
TGTGCCAGCAGCTTAATGGTAGGAGGGGCAGATACGCAGTATTTT
>TRBJ1-1|-|TRBV19|-
CASSIEGALNTEAFF
TGTGCCAGTAGTATAGAGGGGGCCTTGAACACTGAAGCTTTCTTT
>TRBJ1-6|-|TRBV10-2|-
CASSESERANNSPLHF
TGCGCCAGCAGTGAGTCCGAACGGGCAAATAATTCACCCCTCCACTTT
>TRBJ1-2|-|TRBV28|once
CASRGGNHYGYTF
TGTGCCAGCCGTGGGGGGAATCACTATGGCTACACCTTC
>TRBJ2-2|TRBD1|TRBV5-1|-
CASSSRQGRANTGELFF
TGCGCCAGCAGCTCGCGACAGGGTAGAGCGAACACCGGGGAGCTGTTTTTT
>TRBJ1-1|-|TRBV6-5|-
CASSYVGEVNTEAFF
TGTGCCAGCAGTTACGTTGGGGAGGTGAACACTGAAGCTTTCTTT
>TRBJ1-6|-|TRBV7-3|-
CASSSGLMGVNSPLHF
TGTGCCAGCAGCTCGGGCCTGATGGGGGTTAATTCACCCCTCCACTTT
>TRBJ2-7|-|TRBV10-3|-
CAISVSGHEQYF
TGTGCCATCAGTGTTTCAGGCCACGAGCAGTACTTC
>TRBJ1-2|TRBD1|TRBV18|-
CASSPRSDRGEVGYTF
TGTGCCAGCTCACCAAGGTCGGACAGGGGAGAGGTTGGCTACACCTTC
>TRBJ1-2|-|TRBV5-1|-
CASSKQDSPDGYTF
TGCGCCAGCAGCAAACAGGACAGTCCGGATGGCTACACCTTC
>TRBJ2-7|-|TRBV18|-
CASSLSSYEQYF
TGTGCCAGCTCACTATCCTCCTACGAGCAGTACTTC
>TRBJ2-7|TRBD2|TRBV11-2|-
CASSLTGTTREQYF
TGTGCCAGCAGCTTAACCGGGACTACTCGGGAGCAGTACTTC
>TRBJ2-5|-|TRBV3-1/TRBV3-2|-
CASSPRRGHFQETQYF
TGTGCCAGCAGCCCCAGGCGGGGGCACTTCCAAGAGACCCAGTACTTC
>TRBJ1-1|-|TRBV6-1|-
CASSELAKNTEAFF
TGTGCCAGCAGTGAGTTAGCCAAAAACACTGAAGCTTTCTTT
>TRBJ2-7|TRBD2|TRBV3-1/TRBV3-2|-
CASSQVGTSATYEQYF
TGTGCCAGCAGCCAGGTTGGGACTAGCGCAACCTACGAGCAGTACTTC
>TRBJ2-5|-|TRBV5-1|few
CASSQQREETQYF
TGCGCCAGCAGCCAGCAAAGGGAGGAGACCCAGTACTTC
>TRBJ1-2|-|TRBV5-1|-
CASTEGGSYGYTF
TGCGCCAGCACCGAGGGGGGGTCCTATGGCTACACCTTC
>TRBJ1-1|-|TRBV6-6|-
CASSWTGTANTEAFF
TGTGCCAGCAGTTGGACCGGGACTGCGAACACTGAAGCTTTCTTT
>TRBJ2-3|-|TRBV9|-
CASSVNRAGDTQYF
TGTGCCAGCAGCGTAAATCGAGCGGGAGATACGCAGTATTTT
>TRBJ2-5|-|TRBV27|-
CASSLSGSQETQYF
TGTGCCAGCAGTTTATCAGGCAGCCAAGAGACCCAGTACTTC
>TRBJ2-7|TRBD1|TRBV7-9|-
CASSWDRASYEQYF
TGTGCCAGCAGCTGGGACAGGGCCTCCTACGAGCAGTACTTC
>TRBJ1-1|-|TRBV30|-
CAWGLNTEAFF
TGTGCCTGGGGCTTGAACACTGAAGCTTTCTTT
>TRBJ1-3|-|TRBV6-5|-
CASSSLSGNTIYF
TGTGCCAGCAGCAGCCTCTCTGGAAACACCATATATTTT
>TRBJ1-5|TRBD1|TRBV6-6|-
CASSSTRQGVQPQHF
TGTGCCAGCAGTTCCACAAGACAGGGTGTTCAGCCCCAGCATTTT
>TRBJ2-1|-|TRBV28|-
CASSFKEQFF
TGTGCCAGCAGTTTTAAGGAGCAGTTCTTC
>TRBJ1-4|TRBD1|TRBV5-1|-
CASSLAAGGQEKLFF
TGCGCCAGCAGCTTGGCGGCAGGGGGCCAAGAAAAACTGTTTTTT
>TRBJ2-7|TRBD1|TRBV7-7|-
CASSPGQAPGEQYF
TGTGCCAGCAGCCCTGGACAGGCCCCGGGAGAGCAGTACTTC
>TRBJ2-7|-|TRBV29-1|-
CSVVQTITYEQYF
TGCAGCGTTGTCCAGACTATCACCTACGAGCAGTACTTC
>TRBJ2-7|-|TRBV5-1|-
CASSLTGQSHEQYF
TGCGCCAGCAGCTTAACCGGACAGTCCCACGAGCAGTACTTC
>TRBJ1-2|-|TRBV14|-
CASSQVQSRALNRHTF
TGTGCCAGCAGCCAAGTCCAATCCCGGGCCTTGAATCGGCACACCTTC